This entry lists 28 T cell receptor beta chains sequenced from one sample in a study of cytomegalovirus exposure and HLA in healthy donors. It was with 60 Vbeta and 13 Jbeta primers that the PCR ran. The table came from immunoSEQ multiplex PCR; TCRdb's copy has only in-frame clones and leaves some out. Among roughly 220,000 clones, 55% to 75% were seen once, and the ten largest hold roughly 2.5%. The sequenced material came from PBMCs. The receptors were sampled from a man aged 35 to 55 in good health and CMV-seropositive.

This clone was detected only a few times. The chain employs TRBV27 and TRBJ1-2, with 9 bases aligning to TRBD1. The CDR3 is made up of 15 amino acids. CDR1 and CDR2 from the germline V gene are MNHEY and SMNVEV (reference sequence). V gave up 5 bases and J gave up 7 bases; unmatched junction bases: 11. In nucleotides, the CDR3 is TGTGCCAGCAGTATCATACAGGGGGCGGTTTCTGGCTACACCTTC. Encoded protein: CASSIIQGAVSGYTF.

This clone was picked up a small number of times. The chain couples TRBV28 to TRBJ2-7; TRBD1 matches 8 bases. In germline, CDR1 is MDHEN, CDR2 SYDVKM. The CDR3 is 14 residues long. The trim removed 7 bases at V and 2 bases at J, leaving 7 bases unmatched. CDR3 bases: TGTGCCAGCACCACCCCGGGACAGGCCTACGAGCAGTACTTC. It is translated as CASTTPGQAYEQYF.

This clone was observed a handful of times. The V call is TRBV5-5, the J call TRBJ2-5; no clear D gene. The V end lost 1 base, the J end lost 5 bases, and 9 bases lay between the germline ends. The germline CDR1 and CDR2 sequences are SGHKS and YYEKEE (reference sequence). CDR3 size: 13 residues. CDR3 amino acids: CASSLLARETQYF. The CDR3 region has the DNA TGTGCCAGCAGCTTGTTAGCAAGGGAGACCCAGTACTTC.

This clone was detected a few times. J is TRBJ1-2 and V is TRBV2, with D perhaps TRBD1 (5 bases). The CDR3 extends over 18 amino acids. The ends were cut back, 0 bases at V and 4 bases at J, with 21 bases in the middle. CDR1 and CDR2 (germline): SNHLY, FYNNEI. CDR3 sequence reads: CASSEAGSGKRGLYGYTF. CDR3 DNA sequence: TGTGCCAGCAGTGAAGCGGGATCGGGGAAGCGGGGACTCTATGGCTACACCTTC. Together with reference TRBV2 and TRBJ1-2, the CDR3 gives the full variable domain: EPEVTQTPSHQVTQMGQEVILRCVPISNHLYFYWYRQILGQKVEFLVSFYNNEISEKSEIFDDQFSVERPDGSNFTLKIRSTKLEDSAMYFCASSEAGSGKRGLYGYTFGSGTRLTVV.

The chain recombines TRBV7-8 with TRBJ2-4; TRBD2 matches at 8 bases. The germline gives CDR1 SGHVS, CDR2 FQNEAQ. Losses at the gene ends were 3 bases for V and 7 bases for J; bases not matched to a gene: 14. The CDR3 contains 17 residues. CDR3 residues: CASSFLREGSGGNIQYF. For the CDR3, the DNA is TGTGCCAGCAGCTTCCTCCGGGAGGGGAGTGGGGGGAACATTCAGTACTTC.

The chain carries TRBV28 and TRBJ1-5; the D gene is possibly TRBD1 (6 bases). Trimming took 6 bases from V and 8 from J, leaving 11 bases between them. Germline V CDR1 and CDR2: MDHEN, SYDVKM. The CDR3 has 12 amino acids. CDR3 sequence: CASRVQGEPQHF. The CDR3 bases are TGTGCCAGCAGAGTACAGGGAGAGCCCCAGCATTTT.

The chain recombines TRBV6-1 with TRBJ1-4; D remains ambiguous. This CDR3 has 12 residues. V lost 7 bases and J lost 10, with 13 bases in between. Per germline, CDR1 MNHNS and CDR2 SASEGT. The chain's CDR3 is CASINLGGKLFF. DNA of the CDR3: TGTGCCAGCATTAACCTAGGAGGAAAACTGTTTTTT.

This clone was picked up one time. The genes are TRBV4-3 and TRBJ2-7, with D perhaps TRBD1 (7 bases). Looked up from germline, CDR1 is LGHNA and CDR2 is YSLEER. This CDR3 spans 19 amino acids. V lost 0 bases and J lost 2, with 23 bases in between. The CDR3 region has the DNA TGCGCCAGCAGCCAAGAATTAAGGGCAGGGGGGTATAATGCCTACGAGCAGTACTTC. Protein product: CASSQELRAGGYNAYEQYF.

This clone was seen once. The rearrangement links TRBV6-5 to TRBJ1-2; D unclear. CDR3 length equals 13 residues. Germline assignment: CDR1 MNHEY and CDR2 SVGAGI. V was cut by 2 bases and J by 1 base, with 5 bases left in between. The DNA for the CDR3 is TGTGCCAGCAGTTACGACATTAACTATGGCTACACCTTC. It translates to CASSYDINYGYTF.

This clone was seen more than once but under ten times. The chain recombines TRBV5-1 with TRBJ2-3; TRBD2 agrees at 10 bases. The germline V gene encodes CDR1 SGHRS and CDR2 YFSETQ. V trimming: 0 bases; J trimming: 2 bases; junction bases outside the gene matches: 6. This CDR3 spans 17 amino acids. DNA of the CDR3: TGCGCCAGCAGCTTGGAAGGGCTAGCGGGGGACACAGATACGCAGTATTTT. It specifies CASSLEGLAGDTDTQYF.

This chain uses TRBV29-1 with TRBJ2-2, with 7 bases that match TRBD1. The CDR3 is made up of 13 amino acids. The ends lost 5 bases at V and 5 bases at J; junction bases unmatched: 5. Germline assignment: CDR1 SQVTM and CDR2 ANQGSEA. CDR3 DNA: TGCAGCGTTTCATTACAGGGGACCGGGGAGCTGTTTTTT. This sequence encodes CSVSLQGTGELFF.

This chain uses TRBV28 with TRBJ1-5; the D gene is possibly TRBD1 (5 bases). V lost 3 bases and J 2 bases, leaving 14 bases between the germline ends. The germline CDR1 and CDR2 sequences are MDHEN and SYDVKM. This CDR3 contains 16 residues. Written as DNA, the CDR3 is TGTGCCAGCAGTTTGAGTCGGGGGAAAGGCAATCAGCCCCAGCATTTT. This translates into CASSLSRGKGNQPQHF. Full variable domain (remainder filled in from reference TRBV28 and TRBJ1-5): DVKVTQSSRYLVKRTGEKVFLECVQDMDHENMFWYRQDPGLGLRLIYFSYDVKMKEKGDIPEGYSVSREKKERFSLILESASTNQTSMYLCASSLSRGKGNQPQHFGDGTRLSIL.

The chain is built from TRBV28 and TRBJ1-1; D possibly corresponds to TRBD1 (6 bases). Germline V gene data show CDR1 as MDHEN and CDR2 as SYDVKM. The V end lost 7 bases, the J end lost 1 base, and 16 bases lay between the germline ends. The CDR3 covers 15 residues. In DNA, the CDR3 is TGTGCCAGCACCCCTATAAGGGGACAGAACACTGAAGCTTTCTTT. This codes for CASTPIRGQNTEAFF. The full variable domain, completed using reference TRBV28 and TRBJ1-1, is DVKVTQSSRYLVKRTGEKVFLECVQDMDHENMFWYRQDPGLGLRLIYFSYDVKMKEKGDIPEGYSVSREKKERFSLILESASTNQTSMYLCASTPIRGQNTEAFFGQGTRLTVV.

This rearrangement joins TRBV28 to TRBJ1-1, with 7 nucleotides matching TRBD1. Trimming cost V 5 bases and J 4 bases; bases outside gene matches: 4. Per the germline V gene, CDR1 is MDHEN and CDR2 is SYDVKM. The CDR3 spans 13 residues. CDR3 bases: TGTGCCAGCAGTCGACAGGGATTCACTGAAGCTTTCTTT. This translates into CASSRQGFTEAFF.

The chain has TRBV27 and TRBJ2-1, with TRBD1 as a possible D gene (6 bases). Germline CDR1 is MNHEY and CDR2 is SMNVEV (reference sequence). The CDR3 consists of 12 residues. V dropped 6 bases and J dropped 4 bases, with 7 bases sitting between them. CDR3 residues: CASSTGYNEQFF. In DNA form, the CDR3 reads TGTGCCAGCAGCACAGGGTACAATGAGCAGTTCTTC.

The V gene is TRBV7-7, the J gene TRBJ2-1; 9 nucleotides agree with TRBD1. V trimming: 5 bases; J trimming: 10 bases; junction bases outside the gene matches: 9. Germline CDR1 is SSHAT and CDR2 is FNYEAQ (reference sequence). CDR3 length: 14 amino acids. The CDR3 region is CASSTGGGMGEQFF. CDR3 DNA sequence: TGTGCCAGCAGCACAGGGGGCGGAATGGGGGAGCAGTTCTTC.

The genes are TRBV10-2 and TRBJ2-7; D may be TRBD1 (6 bases). CDR3 size: 12 residues. Deletions cut 4 bases from V and 4 bases from J, with 8 bases between. CDR1 WSHSY and CDR2 SAAADI come from the germline V gene. The CDR3 reads CASSVGAYEQYF. The CDR3, as DNA: TGCGCCAGCAGTGTGGGGGCGTACGAGCAGTACTTC.

The genes are TRBV6-1 and TRBJ2-5, with 8 nucleotides matching TRBD2. V lost 6 bases to trimming and J lost 5 bases; unmatched junction nucleotides: 5. Germline V CDR1 and CDR2: MNHNS, SASEGT. This CDR3 has 13 residues. The CDR3 spells CASSGGVSETQYF. The CDR3 DNA sequence: TGTGCCAGCAGCGGGGGGGTATCGGAGACCCAGTACTTC.

The table lists this clone with a count of one. This chain joins TRBV18 and TRBJ2-5, with 9 bases aligning to TRBD1. CDR1 and CDR2 (germline): KGHSH, LQKENI. The CDR3 contains 14 residues. V was pared by 3 bases and J by 3 bases, with 2 bases of the junction left unmatched. In DNA form, the CDR3 reads TGTGCCAGCTCACCCCGACAGGGGGAAGAGACCCAGTACTTC. It codes for CASSPRQGEETQYF.

This clone was seen a handful of times. The chain couples TRBV6-6 to TRBJ1-2; possible D gene TRBD1, 6 bases. Trimming shortened V by 4 bases and J by 6 bases, and 9 bases separated the two germline ends. CDR3 length: 12 residues. In germline, CDR1 is MNHNY, CDR2 SVGAGI (reference sequence). The CDR3 region has the DNA TGTGCCAGCAGTTTGTCAGGGGATGGCTACACCTTC. Translation gives CASSLSGDGYTF.

V usage is TRBV6-6 and J usage is TRBJ2-7; 7 nucleotides align to TRBD1. V was clipped by 2 bases and J by 3 bases; unmatched bases: 1. Looked up from germline, CDR1 is MNHNY and CDR2 is SVGAGI (reference sequence). The CDR3 spans 13 residues. CDR3 sequence: CASSYGDSYEQYF. The CDR3 DNA sequence: TGTGCCAGCAGTTACGGGGACAGCTACGAGCAGTACTTC.

The chain employs TRBV18 and TRBJ1-3; 8 bases fit TRBD1. Germline loops: CDR1 KGHSH, CDR2 LQKENI. CDR3 length: 16 residues. With 5 bases clipped from V and 1 base from J, the junction kept 7 bases outside the gene matches. This CDR3 is CASSSGQGGSGNTIYF. The CDR3 nucleotides read TGTGCCAGCTCATCCGGACAGGGAGGATCTGGAAACACCATATATTTT. Based on the CDR3 plus reference TRBV18 and TRBJ1-3, the full variable domain is NAGVMQNPRHLVRRRGQEARLRCSPMKGHSHVYWYRQLPEEGLKFMVYLQKENIIDESGMPKERFSAEFPKEGPSILRIQQVVRGDSAAYFCASSSGQGGSGNTIYFGEGSWLTVV.

This clone was observed a single time. The rearrangement uses TRBV2 and TRBJ1-2, with 7 bases aligning to TRBD1. CDR1 SNHLY and CDR2 FYNNEI come from the germline V gene. Trimming cost V 1 base and J 4 bases; bases outside gene matches: 3. The CDR3 is made up of 14 amino acids. The CDR3, as DNA: TGTGCCAGCAGTGAAGTAGGGGGCCGCTATGGCTACACCTTC. Amino acid sequence: CASSEVGGRYGYTF.

The J gene is TRBJ1-4, the V gene TRBV5-5, with 7 bases aligning to TRBD1. V shed 4 bases and J 8 bases; nucleotides not matched to a gene: 11. The CDR3 extends over 15 amino acids. The germline V gene has CDR1 SGHKS and CDR2 YYEKEE (reference sequence). The CDR3 here is CASSPEGASMEKLFF. CDR3 coding DNA: TGTGCCAGCAGCCCCGAGGGGGCTTCGATGGAAAAACTGTTTTTT.

The V and J genes are TRBV7-9 and TRBJ2-5; TRBD2 matches 8 bases. With 5 bases clipped from V and 3 bases from J, the junction kept 8 bases outside the gene matches. Germline V CDR1 and CDR2: SEHNR, FQNEAQ (reference sequence). This CDR3 contains 15 residues. For the CDR3, the DNA is TGTGCCAGCAGCCGCACCGGACTAGCAAAAGAGACCCAGTACTTC. Translating it yields CASSRTGLAKETQYF.

The chain joins TRBV4-1 to TRBJ1-2, with a weak D call TRBD1 (6 bases). Germline loops: CDR1 MGHRA, CDR2 YSYEKL. V lost 0 bases, J lost 8 bases, and 16 bases lay in between. There are 15 residues in the CDR3. The CDR3 protein is CASSQDPNRERGYTF. The CDR3 DNA sequence: TGCGCCAGCAGCCAAGATCCTAACAGGGAGAGGGGCTACACCTTC.

The chain couples TRBV6-1 to TRBJ2-5; 9 nucleotides align to TRBD2. Trimming cost V 2 bases and J 11 bases; bases outside gene matches: 9. In germline, CDR1 is MNHNS, CDR2 SASEGT. The CDR3 has 14 residues. CDR3 amino acids: CASSESGGPMEQYF. CDR3 coding DNA: TGTGCCAGCAGTGAAAGCGGGGGGCCGATGGAGCAGTACTTC.

This chain uses TRBV7-8 with TRBJ2-7; TRBD2 matches 8 bases. The V and J ends lost 2 bases and 7 bases, in that order; junction bases with no gene match: 10. CDR1 is SGHVS and CDR2 is FQNEAQ in the germline V gene. This CDR3 region has 15 residues. The chain's CDR3 is CASSLRSAGGGEQYF. The CDR3 coding sequence is TGTGCCAGCAGCTTACGCTCGGCGGGGGGAGGTGAGCAGTACTTC.